A single sample is the source of the 18 T cell receptor beta chains below, sequenced in a study of Graves' ophthalmopathy and Graves' hyperthyroidism. The sequenced template was RNA, covering the TCR beta CDR3 region. HTBI-primed RT-PCR formed the first round, and a multiplex PCR formed the second. Via MiXCR, TCRdb re-called the multiplex PCR reads, giving one row per CDR3 protein. The table lists about 380,000 distinct CDR3 sequences, approximately 15% of them singletons. The sequencing sample was made of peripheral blood. Source of these receptors: a woman between 18 and 29 years old with stable Graves' hyperthyroidism.

J is TRBJ2-7 and V is TRBV3-1; TRBD1 might be the D (5 bases). Trimming pared 11 bases from V and 2 bases from J, leaving 25 bases between. CDR1 and CDR2 (germline): LGHDT, YNNKEL (reference sequence). CDR3 length equals 16 residues. CDR3 sequence reads: CARLQRAQGSPYEQYF. CDR3 sequence (DNA): TGTGCCCGCCTCCAAAGAGCCCAGGGTTCCCCCTACGAGCAGTACTTC.

This clonotype has more than one count but fewer than ten. A much larger clone differs by one base, so this may be a read error. The chain joins TRBV5-1 to TRBJ2-2; 10 nucleotides align to TRBD1. Germline V gives CDR1 SGHRS, CDR2 YFSETQ. This CDR3 spans 16 amino acids. Losses at the gene ends were 6 bases for V and 4 bases for J; bases not matched to a gene: 9. CDR3 bases: TGCGCCAGCATCTGGGCCGGGACAGGGGCCACCGGGGAGCTGTTTTTT. Amino acids: CASIWAGTGATGELFF.

Only a few counts were recorded for this clonotype. This chain connects TRBV6-1 to TRBJ1-1; D gene ambiguous. Trimming took off 6 bases at V and 6 bases at J, with 17 bases between the two ends. The length of the CDR3 is 14 residues. Germline loops: CDR1 MNHNS, CDR2 SASEGT. The CDR3 sequence: CASRSNSYFSEAFF. In DNA, the CDR3 is TGTGCCAGCAGATCGAACAGTTATTTCTCTGAAGCTTTCTTT.

The sample holds many counts of this clonotype. This chain connects TRBV6-1 to TRBJ1-2; D remains unclear. Germline loops: CDR1 MNHNS, CDR2 SASEGT. V was clipped by 6 bases and J by 10 bases, with 12 bases between them. The CDR3 sequence is 11 residues long. In DNA form, the CDR3 reads TGTGCCAGCAGCATTAACGGGTACTACACCTTC. As protein: CASSINGYYTF.

This clonotype was observed at least ten times. The rearrangement uses TRBV9 and TRBJ2-2, with 10 bases aligning to TRBD2. This CDR3 contains 19 residues. Per germline, CDR1 SGDLS and CDR2 YYNGEE. Trimming cost V 3 bases and J 6 bases; bases outside gene matches: 17. The chain's CDR3 is CASSGPLAGPNRGAGELFF. DNA for the CDR3: TGTGCCAGCAGCGGACCACTAGCGGGGCCGAATCGGGGAGCCGGGGAGCTGTTTTTT.

This clonotype was counted ten times or more. This sequence joins TRBV12-3 or TRBV12-4 and TRBJ2-6, with D perhaps matching TRBD2 (6 bases). CDR3 length: 15 residues. The ends were cut back, 4 bases at V and 6 bases at J, with 13 bases in the middle. The CDR3: CASSSTGSLANVLTF. The CDR3 bases are TGTGCCAGCAGTTCAACCGGGAGTCTGGCCAACGTCCTGACTTTC.

V gene TRBV10-1 combines with J gene TRBJ1-1; 8 bases are shared with TRBD1. The V gene end was trimmed by 4 bases and the J gene end by 6 bases; junction bases not matched to a gene: 4. The CDR3 is 13 residues long. CDR1 is WNHNN, CDR2 SYGVQD, per germline (reference sequence). The CDR3 reads CASSGQGSPEAFF. CDR3 nucleotide sequence: TGCGCCAGCAGTGGACAGGGGTCCCCTGAAGCTTTCTTT.

DNA of the CDR3: TGCAGTGCTCCTCGGACTAGCGGGGGGTTCCCCACAGATACGCAGTATTTT. It translates to CSAPRTSGGFPTDTQYF. V and J are TRBV20-1 and TRBJ2-3; 14 bases align to TRBD2. This CDR3 is built from 17 residues. J lost 2 bases, V lost 5 bases, and 9 bases had no gene match. Germline CDR1 reads DFQATT; CDR2 reads SNEGSKA (reference sequence).

V usage is TRBV19 and J usage is TRBJ1-1; maybe TRBD1 (6 bases). Germline loops: CDR1 LNHDA, CDR2 SQIVND (reference sequence). Deletions cut 5 bases from V and 0 bases from J, with 25 bases between. The CDR3 contains 19 residues. The CDR3, as DNA: TGTGCCAGTAGTTCATTAGCCCTGGGGGGCGGACCCATGAACACTGAAGCTTTCTTT. Its translation is CASSSLALGGGPMNTEAFF.

This clonotype was observed at least ten times. The chain has TRBV11-2 and TRBJ2-7, with TRBD1 matching over 7 bases. The CDR3 loop spans 14 amino acids. Unmatched junction bases numbered 8, after V lost 6 bases and J lost 3 bases. Germline values: CDR1 SGHAT, CDR2 FQNNGV. The CDR3 spells CASSSRAGGYEQYF. The CDR3 DNA is TGTGCCAGCAGTTCTCGGGCAGGGGGCTACGAGCAGTACTTC. The entire variable domain, with the rest obtained from reference TRBV11-2 and TRBJ2-7, is as follows: EAGVAQSPRYKIIEKRQSVAFWCNPISGHATLYWYQQILGQGPKLLIQFQNNGVVDDSQLPKDRFSAERLKGVDSTLKIQPAKLEDSAVYLCASSSRAGGYEQYFGPGTRLTVT.

This clonotype was counted many times. V usage is TRBV5-1 and J usage is TRBJ2-5; 14 bases map to TRBD2. J lost 1 base, V lost 1 base, and 3 bases had no gene match. Germline CDR1 is SGHRS and CDR2 is YFSETQ. The CDR3 has 17 residues. The CDR3 loop is CASSLIGLAGGQETQYF. CDR3 DNA: TGCGCCAGCAGCTTGATAGGACTAGCGGGGGGCCAAGAGACCCAGTACTTC.

This clonotype was picked up many times. This chain uses TRBV6-1 with TRBJ2-7; D possibly corresponds to TRBD2 (7 bases). The CDR3 spans 14 residues. Trimming took off 2 bases at V and 5 bases at J, with 13 bases between the two ends. Germline-derived CDR1 and CDR2 are MNHNS and SASEGT. CDR3 region: CASSEYGGRDEQYF. The CDR3 nucleotides read TGTGCCAGCAGTGAATACGGGGGGCGCGACGAGCAGTACTTC.

At least ten counts were recorded for this clonotype. This rearrangement joins TRBV7-9 to TRBJ2-5; tentative D call: TRBD1 (5 bases). From germline, CDR1 is SEHNR and CDR2 FQNEAQ (reference sequence). V shed 1 base and J shed 7 bases, with 13 bases lying between them. The CDR3 contains 14 residues. The CDR3 protein is CASSLVSRVMTQYF. For the CDR3, the DNA is TGTGCCAGCAGCTTAGTATCCAGGGTGATGACCCAGTACTTC.

The chain recombines TRBV19 with TRBJ1-5; TRBD1 is a possible D gene (5 bases). Trimming took 5 bases from V and 6 from J, leaving 20 bases between them. CDR3 length equals 16 residues. From germline, CDR1 is LNHDA and CDR2 SQIVND (reference sequence). The CDR3 loop reads CASSVSQGRLSQPQHF. The DNA for the CDR3 is TGTGCCAGTAGTGTAAGCCAGGGAAGGCTGAGTCAGCCCCAGCATTTT.

This clonotype was observed at least ten times. The chain couples TRBV11-2 to TRBJ2-5, with D hard to call. The CDR3 loop spans 13 amino acids. Germline V gene sequence: CDR1 SGHAT, CDR2 FQNNGV. V was clipped by 1 base and J by 3 bases, with 6 bases between them. Written as DNA, the CDR3 is TGTGCCAGCAGCTTAGGACACAAAGAGACCCAGTACTTC. Encoded protein: CASSLGHKETQYF.

This clonotype has ten or more counts. The V gene is TRBV4-1, the J gene TRBJ1-2; D possibly corresponds to TRBD1 (5 bases). The germline gives CDR1 MGHRA, CDR2 YSYEKL. The CDR3 sequence is 16 residues long. Trimming cost V 1 base and J 6 bases, with 18 bases left between them. The CDR3 sequence is CASSQVGKGRMDGYTF. CDR3 coding DNA: TGCGCCAGCAGCCAAGTAGGCAAGGGGAGGATGGATGGCTACACCTTC.

This clonotype has at least ten counts. The chain combines TRBV15 with TRBJ2-5; maybe TRBD1 (6 bases). V lost 3 bases and J lost 3, with 14 bases in between. CDR3 size: 15 residues. Germline CDR1 reads LNHNV; CDR2 reads YYDKDF (reference sequence). The CDR3 nucleotides read TGTGCCACCAGCAGGGGGACAAATTACGAAGAGACCCAGTACTTC. Translated, it gives CATSRGTNYEETQYF. Based on the CDR3 plus reference TRBV15 and TRBJ2-5, the full variable domain is DAMVIQNPRYQVTQFGKPVTLSCSQTLNHNVMYWYQQKSSQAPKLLFHYYDKDFNNEADTPDNFQSRRPNTSFCFLDIRSPGLGDTAMYLCATSRGTNYEETQYFGPGTRLLVL.

This clonotype was seen many times. This chain uses TRBV12-3 or TRBV12-4 with TRBJ1-5; 7 bases are a match to TRBD1. The V gene end was trimmed by 5 bases and the J gene end by 0 bases; junction bases not matched to a gene: 4. This CDR3 has 15 amino acids. CDR3 DNA sequence: TGTGCCAGCAGTAAGACAGGGTCTAGCAATCAGCCCCAGCATTTT. Amino acid sequence: CASSKTGSSNQPQHF.